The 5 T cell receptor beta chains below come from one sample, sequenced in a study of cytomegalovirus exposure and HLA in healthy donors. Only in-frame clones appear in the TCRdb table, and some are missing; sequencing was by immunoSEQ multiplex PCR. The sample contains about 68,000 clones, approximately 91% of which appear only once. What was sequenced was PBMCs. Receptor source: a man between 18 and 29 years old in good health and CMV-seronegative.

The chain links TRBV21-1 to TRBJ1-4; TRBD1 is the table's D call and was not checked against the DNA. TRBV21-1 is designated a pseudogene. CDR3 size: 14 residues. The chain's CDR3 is CASSKQGHSEKLFF. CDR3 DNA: TGTGCCAGCAGCAAACAGGGTCATTCTGAAAAACTGTTTTTT.

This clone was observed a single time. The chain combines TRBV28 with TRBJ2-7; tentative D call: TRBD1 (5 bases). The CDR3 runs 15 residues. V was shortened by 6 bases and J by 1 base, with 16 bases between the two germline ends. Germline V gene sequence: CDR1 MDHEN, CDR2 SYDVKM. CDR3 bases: TGTGCCAGCAGCGCCAATACCCCAGGGTCCTACGAGCAGTACTTC. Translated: CASSANTPGSYEQYF.

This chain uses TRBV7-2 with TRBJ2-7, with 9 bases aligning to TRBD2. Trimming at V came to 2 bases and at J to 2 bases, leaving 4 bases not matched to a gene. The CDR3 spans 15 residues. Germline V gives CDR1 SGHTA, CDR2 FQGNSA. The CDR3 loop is CASSLSSGSTYEQYF. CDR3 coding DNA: TGTGCCAGCAGCTTAAGTAGCGGGAGCACCTACGAGCAGTACTTC.

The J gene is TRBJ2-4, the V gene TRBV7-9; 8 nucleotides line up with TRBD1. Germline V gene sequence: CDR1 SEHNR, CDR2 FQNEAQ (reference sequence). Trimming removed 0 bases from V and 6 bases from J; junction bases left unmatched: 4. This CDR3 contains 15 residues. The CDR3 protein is CASSLAQGAGNIQYF. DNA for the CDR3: TGTGCCAGCAGCTTAGCGCAGGGGGCGGGAAACATTCAGTACTTC. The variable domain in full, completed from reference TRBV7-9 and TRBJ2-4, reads DTGVSQNPRHKITKRGQNVTFRCDPISEHNRLYWYRQTLGQGPEFLTYFQNEAQLEKSRLLSDRFSAERPKGSFSTLEIQRTEQGDSAMYLCASSLAQGAGNIQYFGAGTRLSVL.

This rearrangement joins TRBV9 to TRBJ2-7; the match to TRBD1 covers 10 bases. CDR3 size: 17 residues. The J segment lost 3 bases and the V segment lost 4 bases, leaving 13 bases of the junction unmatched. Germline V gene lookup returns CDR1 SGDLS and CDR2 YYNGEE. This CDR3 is CASSPGTGVRAVYEQYF. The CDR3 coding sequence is TGTGCCAGCAGCCCTGGGACAGGGGTAAGGGCCGTCTACGAGCAGTACTTC.